This TCR beta chain is drawn from a study of regulatory T cells in long-lasting Graves disease. Study-wide results and limits: Peripheral blood was the sole material, not thyroid tissue. TCR diversity in persistent Graves' patients was below that of newly diagnosed ones.

Investigators prepared the TCR beta libraries by applying iRepertoire HTBI primers and Arm-PCR of CDR3 regions. Original methodology: Detected in the samples were around 59 TRBV and 14 to 15 TRBJ segments. Each CDR3 protein gets one entry after TCRdb re-called the multiplex PCR reads with MiXCR. TCRdb's processing, not the study's, gives the V and J calls here. Of almost 450,000 distinct CDR3 sequences listed, 16% are singletons. This clonotype was found a few times. The antigen is unknown. Specified time point: newly diagnosed GD, antithyroid drugs for less than 3 months. RNA extracted from PBMCs served as the sequencing template. This CDR3 has 15 residues. Germline V gene data show CDR1 as DFQATT and CDR2 as SNEGSKA (reference sequence). V was shortened by 6 bases and J by 7 bases, with 21 bases between the two germline ends. These data are also associated with another study on T cells in Graves' hyperthyroidism and ophthalmopathy. That paper notes: The primer set for the first-round RT-PCR of the TCR CDR3 was HTBI.

The sequence derives from a woman between 25 and 40 years old with Graves disease. Sequencing used peripheral blood mononuclear cells (PBMCs), obtained at new diagnosis, from a patient treated with antithyroid drugs. The chain is built from TRBV20-1 and TRBJ1-4; D uncertain. The CDR3 spells CSAPEVPGLGEKLFF. DNA of the CDR3: TGCAGTGCCCCCGAGGTTCCGGGCCTGGGTGAAAAACTGTTTTTT.